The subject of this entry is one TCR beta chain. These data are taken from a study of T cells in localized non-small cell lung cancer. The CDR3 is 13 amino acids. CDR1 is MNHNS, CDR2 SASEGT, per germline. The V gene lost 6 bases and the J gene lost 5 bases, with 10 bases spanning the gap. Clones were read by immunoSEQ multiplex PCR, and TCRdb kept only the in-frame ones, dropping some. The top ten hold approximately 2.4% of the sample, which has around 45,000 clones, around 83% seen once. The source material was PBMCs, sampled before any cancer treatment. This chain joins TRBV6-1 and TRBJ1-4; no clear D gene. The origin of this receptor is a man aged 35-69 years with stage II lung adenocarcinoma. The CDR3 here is CASSQERNEKLFF. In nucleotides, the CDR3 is TGTGCCAGCAGCCAGGAGCGAAATGAAAAACTGTTTTTT.